This record covers a single TCR beta chain. Its specificity is not known. These data belong to a study of cytomegalovirus exposure and HLA in healthy donors. The repertoire was sequenced with immunoSEQ multiplex PCR; TCRdb's copy has only in-frame clones and lacks some. The sample holds more than 150,000 clones, more than 70% seen once. The CDR3 length is 15 residues. CDR1 and CDR2 (germline): SGHRS, YFSETQ. The V gene lost 4 bases and the J gene lost 4 bases, with 15 bases spanning the gap. Findings and caveats of the study: The study recorded 150 to 200 TCR beta chains that were cytomegalovirus-associated. Across donors, most TCRs were seen rarely, yet some public ones were widespread.

This sequence originates from a man younger than 30 in good health and CMV-seronegative. V gene TRBV5-1 combines with J gene TRBJ2-1; D is perhaps TRBD2 (6 bases). The sample taken for sequencing was PBMCs. The CDR3 reads CASSQDRGGYNEQFF. CDR3 in DNA: TGCGCCAGCAGCCAAGACCGTGGGGGGTACAATGAGCAGTTCTTC.